Described below is a single T cell receptor (beta chain) sequence and its context. What it binds is unknown. J lost 9 bases, V lost 7 bases, and 4 bases had no gene match. The length of the CDR3 is 10 residues. Germline V gives CDR1 SQVTM, CDR2 ANQGSEA. The repertoire was sequenced with immunoSEQ multiplex PCR; TCRdb's copy has only in-frame clones and lacks some. The data show 29,000 or so clones, roughly 87% seen once. These data come from a study of lymphopenia after photon versus proton radiotherapy. Overall study results and limits: Better survival with proton therapy was suggested as possible, not demonstrated. Post-nadir diversity loss with photons came from oligoclonal expansion, particularly CD8+ Temra cells.

The material was peripheral blood, obtained from a patient treated with proton-based radiotherapy. The source of this sequence is a woman aged 55-69 years with cholangiocarcinoma. Some clones in this sample may be carry-over from other donors' samples. The chain employs TRBV29-1 and TRBJ1-1; 8 bases are a match to TRBD1. The CDR3 spells CSAGQGQAFF. The CDR3 DNA follows: TGCAGCGCTGGACAGGGACAAGCTTTCTTT.